Listed here are 32 T cell receptor beta chains from one sample, sequenced in a study of blood T cell repertoires in COVID-19. Libraries were prepared by immunoSEQ multiplex PCR; TCRdb keeps only in-frame clonotypes and omits some of them. The table includes about 150,000 clones, approximately 88% detected once. What was sequenced was PBMCs or T cells enriched from blood (not recorded which). The source of these receptors is a woman in her forties or fifties who had recovered from COVID-19.

This clone showed up just a few times. The chain carries TRBV5-3 and TRBJ2-3, with 10 nucleotides matching TRBD2. TRBV5-3 is an ORF; its function is uncertain. This CDR3 has 16 amino acids. With 0 bases clipped from V and 2 bases from J, the junction kept 3 bases outside the gene matches. The DNA for the CDR3 is TGTGCCAGAAGCTTGGCTAGCGGGGGAACCACAGATACGCAGTATTTT. As protein: CARSLASGGTTDTQYF.

V usage is TRBV7-9 and J usage is TRBJ2-2; D call uncertain. Trimming pared 5 bases from V and 6 bases from J, leaving 13 bases between. The CDR3 covers 14 residues. Germline CDR1 is SEHNR and CDR2 is FQNEAQ (reference sequence). Written as DNA, the CDR3 is TGTGCCAGCAGCCCGGTGATCGCACCCGGGGAGCTGTTTTTT. Amino acids: CASSPVIAPGELFF.

A word on this clone: This sample includes further DNA sequences coding for the same CDR3. The rearrangement uses TRBV19 and TRBJ1-2; TRBD1 is a possible D gene (5 bases). From germline, CDR1 is LNHDA and CDR2 SQIVND (reference sequence). The germline V and J ends were trimmed by 6 bases and 1 base, with 12 bases remaining between them. The CDR3 runs 14 residues. The DNA for the CDR3 is TGTGCCAGTAGCCCGCAGGGAGGTAACTATGGCTACACCTTC. Translated, it gives CASSPQGGNYGYTF.

The chain recombines TRBV7-2 with TRBJ2-7; a weak D match, TRBD1 (5 bases). V lost 4 bases and J 3 bases, leaving 7 bases between the germline ends. The CDR3 length is 12 residues. Germline V gene sequence: CDR1 SGHTA, CDR2 FQGNSA. The CDR3 coding sequence is TGTGCCAGCAGCTCCCAGGGCTACGAGCAGTACTTC. This codes for CASSSQGYEQYF.

The chain employs TRBV4-1 and TRBJ1-2; D ambiguous. CDR3 size: 11 residues. Trimming left V 6 bases short and J 4 bases short, with 6 bases between. Germline CDR1 MGHRA, CDR2 YSYEKL. CDR3 in amino acids: CASSSLYGYTF. CDR3 nucleotides: TGCGCCAGCAGTTCACTCTATGGCTACACCTTC.

The sample holds a few counts of this clone. The chain has TRBV6-2 or TRBV6-3 and TRBJ2-1; 9 positions match TRBD2. Per germline, CDR1 MNHEY and CDR2 SVGEGT. J was trimmed by 4 bases and V by 5 bases; bases with no gene match: 6. CDR3 length: 15 amino acids. The CDR3 sequence is CASSPRGGEYNEQFF. CDR3 coding DNA: TGTGCCAGCAGTCCGCGGGGGGGCGAGTACAATGAGCAGTTCTTC.

The V call is TRBV19, the J call TRBJ2-3; a weak D match, TRBD1 (7 bases). Per germline, CDR1 LNHDA and CDR2 SQIVND (reference sequence). Trimming left V 0 bases short and J 5 bases short, with 12 bases between. The CDR3 spans 15 residues. CDR3 coding DNA: TGTGCCAGTAGTATAGAAGACAGGGAGGTAGATACGCAGTATTTT. Encoded protein: CASSIEDREVDTQYF.

J is TRBJ2-3 and V is TRBV6-1; 14 nucleotides align to TRBD2. V was clipped by 2 bases and J by 4 bases; unmatched bases: 2. CDR1 is MNHNS and CDR2 is SASEGT in the germline V gene. There are 16 residues in the CDR3. This chain's CDR3 is CASSELGLAGADTQYF. The CDR3 bases are TGTGCCAGCAGTGAACTGGGACTAGCGGGGGCAGATACGCAGTATTTT.

This sequence joins TRBV7-9 and TRBJ2-4; TRBD2 agrees at 8 bases. This CDR3 has 15 residues. CDR1 is SEHNR, CDR2 FQNEAQ, per germline (reference sequence). The V and J ends lost 1 base and 8 bases, in that order; junction bases with no gene match: 7. CDR3 sequence: CASSLVSGATDIQYF. In nucleotides, the CDR3 is TGTGCCAGCAGCTTAGTTAGCGGGGCTACGGACATTCAGTACTTC.

The V gene is TRBV9, the J gene TRBJ2-2; no clear D. Germline CDR1 and CDR2: SGDLS and YYNGEE. With 4 bases removed from V and 0 bases from J, the gap between germline ends came to 7 bases. The CDR3 covers 14 residues. CDR3 amino acids: CASSPTANTGELFF. The DNA for the CDR3 is TGTGCCAGCAGCCCCACGGCGAACACCGGGGAGCTGTTTTTT.

J is TRBJ1-3 and V is TRBV9; maybe TRBD1 (5 bases). V was clipped by 4 bases and J by 0 bases, with 20 bases between them. CDR3 size: 18 residues. The germline V gene encodes CDR1 SGDLS and CDR2 YYNGEE. CDR3: CASSRSGTQVLSGNTIYF. The CDR3 bases are TGTGCCAGCAGCCGTAGCGGTACACAGGTCCTCTCTGGAAACACCATATATTTT.

V usage is TRBV6-5 and J usage is TRBJ1-1, with TRBD1 matching over 7 bases. With V trimmed by 2 bases and J by 1 base, 1 base remained unmatched. The length of the CDR3 is 14 residues. Germline CDR1 MNHEY, CDR2 SVGAGI. The CDR3 spells CASSYEGANTEAFF. CDR3 nucleotide sequence: TGTGCCAGCAGTTACGAGGGGGCGAACACTGAAGCTTTCTTT.

The chain joins TRBV16 to TRBJ1-1; D might be TRBD1 (6 bases). V lost 2 bases to trimming and J lost 0 bases, with 7 bases between them. The CDR3 runs to 14 residues. Germline CDR1 reads KGHSY; CDR2 reads FQNENV. CDR3 in amino acids: CASSQQGLNTEAFF. The CDR3 DNA is TGTGCCAGCAGCCAACAGGGGTTGAACACTGAAGCTTTCTTT.

The V gene is TRBV4-1, the J gene TRBJ1-1; D gene unclear. CDR1 MGHRA and CDR2 YSYEKL come from the germline V gene. This CDR3 contains 15 residues. V lost 2 bases to trimming and J lost 1 base, with 11 bases between them. CDR3 residues: CASSQTYAANTEAFF. In DNA, the CDR3 is TGCGCCAGCAGCCAAACATACGCTGCGAACACTGAAGCTTTCTTT.

This chain connects TRBV4-3 to TRBJ1-1; tentative D call: TRBD1 (5 bases). CDR1 and CDR2 (germline): LGHNA, YSLEER. This CDR3 region has 16 residues. V was trimmed by 0 bases and J by 4 bases, leaving 15 bases between them. The CDR3 nucleotides are TGCGCCAGCAGCCAAGATCCCCAGGGATGGGCCACTGAAGCTTTCTTT. As protein: CASSQDPQGWATEAFF.

The J gene is TRBJ2-3, the V gene TRBV6-4; TRBD1 aligns across 9 bases. Germline V CDR1 and CDR2: MRHNA, SNTAGT. Trimming cost V 3 bases and J 2 bases; bases outside gene matches: 3. This CDR3 contains 15 residues. The CDR3 nucleotides are TGTGCCAGCAGTGAAAGGGACAGGGACACAGATACGCAGTATTTT. As protein: CASSERDRDTDTQYF.

The chain has TRBV2 and TRBJ2-7; perhaps TRBD1 as D (6 bases). The CDR3 is made up of 14 amino acids. Per germline, CDR1 SNHLY and CDR2 FYNNEI. Trimming removed 3 bases from V and 3 bases from J, with 12 bases in between. The CDR3, as DNA: TGTGCCAGCAGTGACGCGCAGGGGAACTACGAGCAGTACTTC. Encoded protein: CASSDAQGNYEQYF.

The chain links TRBV7-7 to TRBJ2-3; 10 bases fit TRBD1. The germline V gene encodes CDR1 SSHAT and CDR2 FNYEAQ (reference sequence). V shed 2 bases and J 5 bases; nucleotides not matched to a gene: 4. The CDR3 covers 15 residues. The CDR3 spells CASSLRQGALDTQYF. The CDR3 DNA sequence: TGTGCCAGCAGCTTAAGACAGGGGGCGTTAGATACGCAGTATTTT.

CDR3 coding DNA: TGCGCCAGCAGCCAAGGGGTCACAGCCATACCCACAGATACGCAGTATTTT. Amino acid sequence: CASSQGVTAIPTDTQYF. The rearrangement joins TRBV4-3 to TRBJ2-3, with D hard to call. The germline V gene has CDR1 LGHNA and CDR2 YSLEER. The V gene lost 1 base and the J gene lost 2 bases, with 16 bases spanning the gap. The CDR3 runs 17 residues.

This rearrangement joins TRBV11-3 to TRBJ2-7; 9 nucleotides match TRBD1. The V segment lost 0 bases and the J segment 2 bases; nucleotides outside the gene matches: 5. The CDR3 extends over 16 amino acids. The germline CDR1 and CDR2 sequences are SGHNT and YENEEA. CDR3 DNA: TGTGCCAGCAGCTTAGATGTAAGGACAGGGGCCTACGAGCAGTACTTC. This gives the protein CASSLDVRTGAYEQYF.

V and J are TRBV9 and TRBJ2-3; 9 nucleotides agree with TRBD2. Per the germline V gene, CDR1 is SGDLS and CDR2 is YYNGEE. CDR3 length: 15 residues. Trimming cost V 3 bases and J 1 base; bases outside gene matches: 3. This chain's CDR3 is CASSESSGGTDTQYF. The CDR3 DNA reads as TGTGCCAGCAGCGAGTCTAGCGGGGGCACAGATACGCAGTATTTT.

The chain employs TRBV7-9 and TRBJ2-7; possible D gene TRBD2, 5 bases. Germline CDR1 SEHNR, CDR2 FQNEAQ (reference sequence). The CDR3 is 15 amino acids. V was cut by 5 bases and J by 0 bases, with 14 bases left in between. CDR3 DNA: TGTGCCAGCAGCCCGAGCGGAGAGAGCTCCTACGAGCAGTACTTC. Translating it yields CASSPSGESSYEQYF.

This chain joins TRBV3-1 (or the pseudogene TRBV3-2) and TRBJ1-2; the match to TRBD1 covers 7 bases. V gave up 4 bases and J gave up 0 bases; unmatched junction bases: 5. The CDR3 runs 15 residues. The germline CDR1 and CDR2 sequences are LGHDT and YNNKEL (reference sequence). This chain's CDR3 is CASSLRQGANYGYTF. The CDR3 DNA sequence: TGTGCCAGCAGCCTCCGACAGGGAGCTAACTATGGCTACACCTTC.

V is TRBV9 and J is TRBJ2-1; 7 bases are shared with TRBD1. Germline lookup yields CDR1 SGDLS and CDR2 YYNGEE. CDR3 size: 12 residues. J was trimmed by 10 bases and V by 2 bases; bases with no gene match: 3. CDR3 in amino acids: CASSVGTAEQFF. The CDR3, as DNA: TGTGCCAGCAGCGTCGGGACAGCCGAGCAGTTCTTC.

The chain joins TRBV30 to TRBJ2-7; tentatively, D is TRBD1 (6 bases). The length of the CDR3 is 13 residues. V was clipped by 5 bases and J by 3 bases, with 14 bases between them. Per the germline V gene, CDR1 is GTSNPN and CDR2 is SVGIG (reference sequence). CDR3 protein: CAWGKTGVYEQYF. The CDR3 region has the DNA TGTGCCTGGGGTAAGACAGGAGTCTACGAGCAGTACTTC.

The chain couples TRBV9 to TRBJ1-1; no reliable D call. CDR1 SGDLS and CDR2 YYNGEE come from the germline V gene. CDR3 length: 13 residues. Trimming stripped 0 bases from V and 5 bases from J, with 8 bases between. Here the CDR3 reads CASSVVAETEAFF. The CDR3, as DNA: TGTGCCAGCAGCGTAGTAGCAGAAACTGAAGCTTTCTTT.

The chain combines TRBV4-2 with TRBJ2-2, with D perhaps TRBD1 (5 bases). Germline CDR1 and CDR2: LGHNA and YNFKEQ. V was clipped by 4 bases and J by 5 bases, with 14 bases between them. CDR3 length: 15 amino acids. CDR3 nucleotide sequence: TGTGCCAGCAGCCTTGGGGCTGGGGCAACCGGGGAGCTGTTTTTT. As protein: CASSLGAGATGELFF.

The chain recombines TRBV11-2 with TRBJ1-5; TRBD1 aligns across 9 bases. This CDR3 has 14 amino acids. Trimming cost V 3 bases and J 8 bases; bases outside gene matches: 5. Per germline, CDR1 SGHAT and CDR2 FQNNGV. CDR3 bases: TGTGCCAGCAGCTTTACAGGGGGCGGGGAGCCCCAGCATTTT. Its translation: CASSFTGGGEPQHF.

This sequence joins TRBV5-6 and TRBJ1-5; no clear D. V lost 2 bases and J 0 bases, leaving 12 bases between the germline ends. Germline CDR1 SGHDT, CDR2 YYEEEE. The CDR3 is 16 residues long. The CDR3 region is CASSFAGAYSNQPQHF. CDR3 DNA sequence: TGTGCCAGCAGCTTCGCGGGAGCGTATAGCAATCAGCCCCAGCATTTT.

The chain links TRBV9 to TRBJ1-5; the D is unclear. Germline values: CDR1 SGDLS, CDR2 YYNGEE. Between the trimmed V and J ends, which lost 0 bases and 0 bases, there was a span of 7 bases. This CDR3 has 15 residues. For the CDR3, the DNA is TGTGCCAGCAGCGTAGGCGTCACTAGCAATCAGCCCCAGCATTTT. Protein: CASSVGVTSNQPQHF.

In this sample, this clone turned up once. The V call is TRBV7-2, the J call TRBJ2-5; 7 bases line up with TRBD1. The trim removed 4 bases at V and 5 bases at J, leaving 7 bases unmatched. CDR1 is SGHTA and CDR2 is FQGNSA in the germline V gene. The CDR3 sequence is 14 residues long. The CDR3 region is CASSYRQGWETQYF. CDR3 nucleotide sequence: TGTGCCAGCAGCTACCGACAGGGTTGGGAGACCCAGTACTTC.

The chain is built from TRBV4-3 and TRBJ1-2; the D is unclear. This CDR3 is 14 amino acids long. Germline lookup yields CDR1 LGHNA and CDR2 YSLEER. Between the trimmed V and J ends, which lost 0 bases and 4 bases, there was a span of 9 bases. The CDR3 nucleotides are TGCGCCAGCAGCCAAGAACCACAGATCTATGGCTACACCTTC. The encoded protein is CASSQEPQIYGYTF.